These T cell receptor beta chains were read from a single sample in a study of regulatory T cells in long-lasting Graves disease. TCRdb reprocessed the multiplex PCR reads via MiXCR and lists one record per CDR3 protein. In the table there are around 420,000 distinct CDR3 sequences, roughly 16% of which are singletons. This material consisted of peripheral blood mononuclear cells (PBMCs), taken at new diagnosis, from a patient treated with antithyroid drugs. The receptors stem from a female donor with Graves disease. Each CDR3 is given with its conserved first and last residue. The D gene is left open where the match is weak. Part of the rows lack a size; the others show once, few, many or a class for expanded clones.

v_call,d_call,clone_size,cdr3_length,j_call,cdr3_nt,cdr3_aa
TRBV18,.,.,15,TRBJ2-5,TGTGCCAGCTCACCAGGAGCGGTGGGGCAAGAGACCCAGTACTTC,CASSPGAVGQETQYF
TRBV6-1,TRBD1,once,16,TRBJ2-3,TGTGCCAGCAGTCTCGGACAGGACTTCTCCACAGATACGCAGTATTTT,CASSLGQDFSTDTQYF
TRBV2,.,many,16,TRBJ1-6,TGTGCCAGCAGTGAAGATTCCGGGGGAATTAATTCACCCCTCCACTTT,CASSEDSGGINSPLHF
TRBV9,.,many,14,TRBJ1-1,TGTGCCAGCAGCGTAGAGGGAGCGAACACTGAAGCTTTCTTT,CASSVEGANTEAFF
TRBV6-1,.,.,16,TRBJ1-6,TGTGCCAGCAGTGGGCTAGAGGAAAGTAGAAGATCACCCCTCCACTTT,CASSGLEESRRSPLHF
TRBV7-9,.,many,11,TRBJ2-3,TGTGCCCGGGAGACCGCGGATACGCAGTATTTT,CARETADTQYF
TRBV5-5,TRBD1,many,12,TRBJ1-1,TGTGCCAGCAGCTCGTCAGGGGGCGAAGCTTTCTTT,CASSSSGGEAFF
TRBV6-2/TRBV6-3,TRBD2,few,16,TRBJ2-5,TGTGCCAGCAGTTACTCCCAGCGGGGGGACCAAGAGACCCAGTACTTC,CASSYSQRGDQETQYF
TRBV5-6,.,few,18,TRBJ2-6,TGTGCCAGCAGCTTGCGGTATTATCGGGTCTCTGGGGCCAACGTCCTGACTTTC,CASSLRYYRVSGANVLTF
TRBV4-1,.,many,17,TRBJ2-7,TGCGCCAGCAGCCAAGATCATCGGGGCGAGATCTCCTACGAGCAGTACTTC,CASSQDHRGEISYEQYF
TRBV5-1,.,few,16,TRBJ1-2,TGCGCCAGCAGCCCCAGATTTGGGGGCGCGGGCTATGGCTACACCTTC,CASSPRFGGAGYGYTF
TRBV11-2,.,many,14,TRBJ1-1,TGTGCCAGCAGCTTATTTACAGGGCTCACTGAAGCTTTCTTT,CASSLFTGLTEAFF
TRBV7-9,.,many,16,TRBJ2-7,TGTGCCAGCAGCTTGAGTGGTCTCCCTGGGCCCTACGAGCAGTACTTC,CASSLSGLPGPYEQYF
TRBV6-2/TRBV6-3,.,many,16,TRBJ1-5,TGTGCCAGCAGTTACTCGCGCGGGCAGCTCCCGCGGCCCCAGCATTTT,CASSYSRGQLPRPQHF
TRBV6-2/TRBV6-3,TRBD2,.,14,TRBJ2-7,TGTGCCAGCAGAGGGACTAGCGGGAGGGGAGAGCAGTACTTC,CASRGTSGRGEQYF
TRBV20-1,.,many,12,TRBJ1-4,TGCAGTGCTTCACTCACTAATGAAAAACTGTTTTTT,CSASLTNEKLFF
TRBV29-1,.,few,14,TRBJ1-2,TGCAGCGTTGAGGGGGAGCGGAGCATATATGGCTACACCTTC,CSVEGERSIYGYTF
TRBV5-1,TRBD1,few,15,TRBJ1-2,TGCGCCAGCAGCTCCGGACAGGGGGCTCGCTATGGCTACACCTTC,CASSSGQGARYGYTF
TRBV7-9,TRBD1,many,16,TRBJ2-7,TGTGCCAGCAGCACCCACAGGGGACGTAGCTCCTACGAGCAGTACTTC,CASSTHRGRSSYEQYF
TRBV27,.,many,16,TRBJ1-4,TGTGCCAGCAGCAGAGGAACACGGCCAACTAATGAAAAACTGTTTTTT,CASSRGTRPTNEKLFF